This T cell receptor (beta chain) is drawn from a study of shared clonotypes between healthy human individuals. General observations from the study: An anticipated effect of sequencing depth on clonotype sharing among donors was recognized. In general, naive subsets displayed greater estimated richness than memory subsets did.

Each replicate PCR on the sorted subsets used around 200 ng DNA (approximately 33,000 T cell genomes). Original handling: Filtering was not the same, since immunoSEQ gave junction-only sequences without quality scores. Clones were sequenced by immunoSEQ multiplex PCR, and TCRdb holds only the in-frame ones, with some missing. V, J and clone size derive from that table, while D and trimming were established from the DNA sequence. The sample has over a million clones, 96% seen once. The ends lost 4 bases at V and 0 bases at J; junction bases unmatched: 10. The CDR3 contains 17 residues. Germline assignment: CDR1 MGHDK and CDR2 SYGVNS. Notes on this clone: Antigen unknown.

The chain is built from TRBV25-1 and TRBJ2-3; 7 bases are a match to TRBD1. Sequencing was performed on naive CD4+ T cells sorted from blood. Subset denoted: CD45RA+ positively selected. The receptor's source is a man aged 25 to 45 in good health. CDR3: CASSATTGQSSTDTQYF. CDR3 bases: TGTGCCAGCAGTGCCACTACGGGACAGTCTAGCACAGATACGCAGTATTTT.